This T cell receptor (beta chain) was captured in a study of cytomegalovirus exposure and HLA in healthy donors. Both 60 Vbeta primers and 13 Jbeta primers went into the PCR. Sequenced by immunoSEQ multiplex PCR; TCRdb stores in-frame clones only, minus some. The table records some 150,000 clones, 60% to 80% of them present only once. V lost 7 bases, J lost 1 base, and 6 bases stayed unmatched. From germline, CDR1 is SGHRS and CDR2 YFSETQ. This CDR3 is built from 15 residues. This chain uses TRBV5-1 with TRBJ2-5, with 11 bases aligning to TRBD1. The TCR comes from a man in his forties or fifties in good health and CMV-seropositive. The sequenced sample consisted of PBMCs. DNA for the CDR3: TGCGCCAGCCGCGCCGGGACAGGGGGCCAAGAGACCCAGTACTTC. It yields the protein CASRAGTGGQETQYF.